A single sample gave rise to the 29 T cell receptor beta chains below, sequenced in a study of CD8 T cells in ankylosing spondylitis (dated by TCRdb to 2016 to 2017). Points the paper makes about the study in general: Blood from ankylosing spondylitis patients appeared to be characterized by a TCR beta motif made up of eight highly homologous amino acid variants.

Their antigens are not known. Libraries were built with 5' RACE. Sequencer: Illumina HiSeq 2500. TCRdb took the public reads, trimmed them with fastp at Q25, ran MiXCR for clone calling and kept in-frame beta chains. Rows are unified per CDR3 protein, each entry keeping the most common DNA and genes. The sample table holds about 510,000 distinct CDR3 sequences, of which over 4% were seen once. Jointly, the top ten make up around 3.6% of the sample. The sample taken for sequencing was blood, either unsorted or a sorted T cell fraction (not recorded which). The receptors derive from a male donor with ankylosing spondylitis.

The J gene is TRBJ2-3, the V gene TRBV7-3, with 8 nucleotides matching TRBD1. The junction had 9 bases not matched to a gene; V was cut back by 4 bases and J by 0 bases. CDR1 and CDR2 (germline): SGHTA, FQGTGA. The CDR3 length is 17 residues. CDR3 in DNA: TGTGCCAGCAGCTGGACAGGGTCGGCGACTAGCACAGATACGCAGTATTTT. This sequence encodes CASSWTGSATSTDTQYF.

At least ten counts were recorded for this clonotype. The chain combines TRBV27 with TRBJ2-7; either TRBD1 or TRBD2 may fit D (5 bases each). CDR3 length: 14 amino acids. The V gene lost 3 bases and the J gene lost 1 base, with 10 bases spanning the gap. The germline gives CDR1 MNHEY, CDR2 SMNVEV (reference sequence). The CDR3 loop is CASSFGAGSYEQYF. The CDR3 bases are TGTGCCAGCAGTTTCGGGGCTGGTTCCTACGAGCAGTACTTC.

This clonotype was observed once. This chain connects TRBV11-2 to TRBJ2-5; 8 positions match TRBD2. This CDR3 contains 14 residues. V was clipped by 5 bases and J by 5 bases; unmatched bases: 7. Per the germline V gene, CDR1 is SGHAT and CDR2 is FQNNGV. The CDR3: CASSQVSGGETQYF. CDR3 nucleotide sequence: TGTGCCAGCAGCCAAGTCTCGGGAGGGGAGACCCAGTACTTC.

This clonotype has ten or more counts. This chain connects TRBV5-1 to TRBJ1-6, with 10 bases matching TRBD1. This CDR3 has 14 residues. The V segment lost 3 bases and the J segment 11 bases; nucleotides outside the gene matches: 5. The germline V gene encodes CDR1 SGHRS and CDR2 YFSETQ. CDR3 DNA sequence: TGCGCCAGCAGCTGGGACAGGGGTACGACACCCCTCCACTTT. This sequence encodes CASSWDRGTTPLHF.

This clonotype was detected ten times or more. The CDR3 spells CASSFDPVRLEYF. The CDR3 DNA reads TGTGCCAGCAGTTTTGATCCGGTGAGGTTGGAGTATTTT. The chain uses TRBV27 and TRBJ2-3; no clear D gene. In germline, CDR1 is MNHEY, CDR2 SMNVEV (reference sequence). V lost 3 bases to trimming and J lost 13 bases, with 17 bases between them. This CDR3 has 13 amino acids.

This chain uses TRBV4-3 with TRBJ2-7; 13 nucleotides align to TRBD2. CDR1 is LGHNA and CDR2 is YSLEER in the germline V gene. CDR3 length: 17 residues. The V and J ends lost 4 bases and 5 bases, in that order; junction bases with no gene match: 11. The CDR3 sequence: CASSPTSGGSLPNEQYF. For the CDR3, the DNA is TGCGCCAGCAGCCCGACTAGCGGGGGGTCTCTTCCGAACGAGCAGTACTTC.

The V call is TRBV27, the J call TRBJ2-7; D is possibly TRBD2 (5 bases). Deletions cut 3 bases from V and 5 bases from J, with 14 bases between. Germline CDR1 MNHEY, CDR2 SMNVEV (reference sequence). CDR3 length: 14 amino acids. CDR3 sequence (DNA): TGTGCCAGCAGTTTTACTAGGGTTTACCACGAGCAGTACTTC. Amino acid sequence: CASSFTRVYHEQYF.

This clonotype occurred many times. One junction end does not reproduce the germline sequence, and a read error may be involved. The rearrangement uses TRBV11-2 and TRBJ2-3, with D unresolved. CDR3 size: 12 residues. CDR1 and CDR2 from the germline V gene are SGHAT and FQNNGV. DNA of the CDR3: TGTGCCAGCAGCTTCGGACGGCCAGGTGGGCATTTT. This sequence encodes CASSFGRPGGHF.

Many counts were recorded for this clonotype. The J gene is TRBJ1-6, the V gene TRBV18; D may be TRBD1 (5 bases). CDR3 length: 17 residues. V lost 3 bases, J lost 3 bases, and 15 bases lay in between. CDR1 is KGHSH, CDR2 LQKENI, per germline. The CDR3, as DNA: TGTGCCAGCTCACCGGTGGGGGTGTGGAACTATAATTCACCCCTCCACTTT. Amino acid sequence: CASSPVGVWNYNSPLHF.

V usage is TRBV29-1 and J usage is TRBJ2-3; TRBD2 agrees at 7 bases. The CDR3 totals 23 residues. CDR1 and CDR2 (germline): SQVTM, ANQGSEA. V lost 7 bases, J lost 4 bases, and 38 bases stayed unmatched. The CDR3 spells CSAPGRASTNQYDSTDVADTQYF. Written as DNA, the CDR3 is TGCAGCGCCCCGGGGAGGGCTAGCACGAACCAATATGATAGCACAGATGTAGCAGATACGCAGTATTTT.

This clonotype was detected ten times or more. This chain connects TRBV4-3 to TRBJ1-6; the match to TRBD1 covers 10 bases. V trimming: 4 bases; J trimming: 7 bases; junction bases outside the gene matches: 13. The CDR3 is made up of 18 amino acids. Germline V gives CDR1 LGHNA, CDR2 YSLEER. In DNA form, the CDR3 reads TGCGCCAGCAGCCGGGAGACAGGGGGCAAGTGGACGAATTCACCCCTCCACTTT. Protein sequence: CASSRETGGKWTNSPLHF.

This clonotype was seen repeatedly, ten times or more. V and J are TRBV28 and TRBJ2-1, with D unclear. V was cut by 10 bases and J by 0 bases, with 7 bases left in between. Looked up from germline, CDR1 is MDHEN and CDR2 is SYDVKM. CDR3 length: 12 amino acids. The DNA of the CDR3 is TGTGCCACCAAGAGCTCCTACAATGAGCAGTTCTTC. It translates to CATKSSYNEQFF.

This clonotype was counted ten times or more. V gene TRBV29-1 combines with J gene TRBJ1-2; 7 bases map to TRBD1. The CDR3 is made up of 12 amino acids. The germline gives CDR1 SQVTM, CDR2 ANQGSEA. V lost 5 bases to trimming and J lost 7 bases; unmatched junction nucleotides: 7. In DNA form, the CDR3 reads TGCAGCGTTACCCCAGGGGGTAGTGGCTACACCTTC. Amino acid sequence: CSVTPGGSGYTF.

There are many counts of this clonotype. The chain carries TRBV20-1 and TRBJ1-1, with 9 bases identical to TRBD1. The CDR3 runs to 12 residues. Germline V CDR1 and CDR2: DFQATT, SNEGSKA (reference sequence). The V and J ends lost 5 bases and 3 bases, in that order; junction bases with no gene match: 1. In nucleotides, the CDR3 is TGCAGTGCTTGGACAGGGGACACTGAAGCTTTCTTT. Translation gives CSAWTGDTEAFF.

This clonotype has ten or more counts. The DNA of the CDR3 is TGTGCCAGCAGTGAACCGGCTAGCGGGAGGTACGAGCAGTACTTC. As protein: CASSEPASGRYEQYF. This chain connects TRBV6-1 to TRBJ2-7, with TRBD2 identical over 11 bases. This CDR3 is 15 amino acids long. Trimming at V came to 2 bases and at J to 4 bases, leaving 4 bases not matched to a gene. From germline, CDR1 is MNHNS and CDR2 SASEGT.

Ten or more counts support this clonotype. The chain carries TRBV7-2 and TRBJ1-2; D is unresolved. This CDR3 has 15 amino acids. Germline values: CDR1 SGHTA, CDR2 FQGNSA. The V gene lost 5 bases and the J gene lost 4 bases, with 17 bases spanning the gap. CDR3 protein: CASSPLRSRIYGYTF. CDR3 nucleotide sequence: TGTGCCAGCAGCCCTCTAAGGTCTAGGATCTATGGCTACACCTTC. Full variable domain (remainder filled in from reference TRBV7-2 and TRBJ1-2): GAGVSQSPSNKVTEKGKDVELRCDPISGHTALYWYRQSLGQGLEFLIYFQGNSAPDKSGLPSDRFSAERTGGSVSTLTIQRTQQEDSAVYLCASSPLRSRIYGYTFGSGTRLTVV.

This clonotype was seen many times. The CDR3 sequence is CASSVATGTYEQYF. The CDR3 bases are TGTGCCAGCAGCGTAGCAACAGGGACCTACGAGCAGTACTTC. The chain couples TRBV9 to TRBJ2-7, with D perhaps matching TRBD1 (6 bases). Trimming shortened V by 0 bases and J by 2 bases, and 9 bases separated the two germline ends. Germline CDR1 SGDLS, CDR2 YYNGEE. The CDR3 is 14 residues long.

The rearrangement links TRBV29-1 to TRBJ2-1; a possible D gene is TRBD1 (6 bases). CDR1 SQVTM and CDR2 ANQGSEA come from the germline V gene. The CDR3 sequence is 14 residues long. Between the trimmed V and J ends, which lost 3 bases and 3 bases, there was a span of 12 bases. CDR3 coding DNA: TGCAGCGTTGAGGGGGCCCCTCTCTACAATGAGCAGTTCTTC. It encodes CSVEGAPLYNEQFF.

This clonotype was recorded many times. This chain connects TRBV20-1 to TRBJ2-1, with D maybe TRBD2 (6 bases). V was shortened by 6 bases and J by 6 bases, with 12 bases between the two germline ends. Germline V CDR1 and CDR2: DFQATT, SNEGSKA (reference sequence). The CDR3 length is 12 residues. CDR3: CSAKKTSNEQFF. The DNA for the CDR3 is TGCAGTGCCAAAAAGACTAGCAATGAGCAGTTCTTC.

At least ten counts were recorded for this clonotype. V usage is TRBV4-2 and J usage is TRBJ1-4, with D possibly matching TRBD1 (5 bases). With 0 bases removed from V and 8 bases from J, the gap between germline ends came to 13 bases. The length of the CDR3 is 15 residues. Germline V CDR1 and CDR2: LGHNA, YNFKEQ. Here the CDR3 DNA reads TGTGCCAGCAGCCAAGACGGGGCAGGCCGGGAAAAACTGTTTTTT. Translating gives CASSQDGAGREKLFF.

This clonotype was seen many times. J is TRBJ2-5 and V is TRBV4-3; weak D call: TRBD1 (6 bases). The V gene's germline CDR1 is LGHNA and CDR2 YSLEER. The CDR3 is 14 residues long. V shed 3 bases and J shed 7 bases, with 15 bases lying between them. CDR3 loop: CASSHSGEPGTQYF. In DNA, the CDR3 is TGCGCCAGCAGCCACTCAGGGGAACCGGGGACCCAGTACTTC.

The chain employs TRBV5-5 and TRBJ2-7, with TRBD2 identical over 9 bases. CDR1 is SGHKS and CDR2 is YYEKEE in the germline V gene (reference sequence). V lost 4 bases to trimming and J lost 1 base; unmatched junction nucleotides: 6. The CDR3 has 15 residues. CDR3 nucleotides: TGTGCCAGCAGCAGCGTAGCGGGGGTTTCCTACGAGCAGTACTTC. This translates into CASSSVAGVSYEQYF.

In its sample, this clonotype was seen a few times. The rearrangement uses TRBV3-1 and TRBJ2-7; TRBD1 matches at 9 bases. With 4 bases clipped from V and 4 bases from J, the junction kept 8 bases outside the gene matches. Germline CDR1 and CDR2: LGHDT and YNNKEL (reference sequence). The CDR3 is 15 amino acids. The CDR3 sequence is CASSPPPGQGYEQYF. In DNA form, the CDR3 reads TGTGCCAGCAGCCCTCCACCGGGACAGGGTTACGAGCAGTACTTC.

This clonotype was seen ten or more times. The genes are TRBV7-9 and TRBJ2-7; 7 bases agree with TRBD1. Unmatched junction bases numbered 10, after V lost 5 bases and J lost 3 bases. There are 15 residues in the CDR3. Germline CDR1 and CDR2: SEHNR and FQNEAQ (reference sequence). Here the CDR3 reads CASSLLGQPFYEQYF. DNA for the CDR3: TGTGCCAGCAGCCTCTTGGGACAGCCATTCTACGAGCAGTACTTC. Filled out from reference TRBV7-9 and TRBJ2-7, the complete variable domain reads DTGVSQNPRHKITKRGQNVTFRCDPISEHNRLYWYRQTLGQGPEFLTYFQNEAQLEKSRLLSDRFSAERPKGSFSTLEIQRTEQGDSAMYLCASSLLGQPFYEQYFGPGTRLTVT.

This clonotype was counted at least ten times. The rearrangement links TRBV10-3 to TRBJ1-2; D is ambiguous. Trimming left V 0 bases short and J 5 bases short, with 10 bases between. This CDR3 contains 14 residues. Germline lookup yields CDR1 ENHRY and CDR2 SYGVKD. CDR3 amino acids: CAISESDVGYGYTF. The CDR3 DNA reads as TGTGCCATCAGTGAGTCGGACGTCGGTTATGGCTACACCTTC.

This clonotype was detected ten times or more. The CDR3 region is CASSWDAGTEAFF. CDR3 DNA sequence: TGTGCCAGCAGTTGGGACGCAGGGACTGAAGCTTTCTTT. This chain connects TRBV12-3 or TRBV12-4 to TRBJ1-1; possible D gene TRBD1, 5 bases. This CDR3 is built from 13 residues. V was pared by 4 bases and J by 5 bases, with 11 bases between.

This clonotype was picked up many times. The chain uses TRBV20-1 and TRBJ1-4; D remains unclear. The CDR3 has 12 residues. Germline V lookup: CDR1 DFQATT, CDR2 SNEGSKA (reference sequence). Trimming removed 0 bases at V and 15 bases at J, with 14 bases between. The DNA for the CDR3 is TGCAGTGCTAGAGATATCGGTGCTCATATGTTTTTT. Encoded protein: CSARDIGAHMFF.

Note on this clonotype: At one boundary the junction diverges from the germline segment, which might be a read error. CDR3: CASSRGGGNADTQYF. In DNA, the CDR3 is TGTGCTAGCAGCCGGGGAGGGGGTAACGCAGATACGCAGTATTTT. The chain couples TRBV7-7 to TRBJ2-3; the D gene is possibly TRBD2 (7 bases). Germline lookup yields CDR1 SSHAT and CDR2 FNYEAQ (reference sequence). The CDR3 covers 15 residues.

Concerning this clonotype: Given a much more abundant clone one base away, this may be a read error. J is TRBJ2-7 and V is TRBV7-9, with D possibly matching TRBD1 (5 bases). The germline V gene encodes CDR1 SEHNR and CDR2 FQNEAQ (reference sequence). Trimming pared 1 base from V and 3 bases from J, leaving 10 bases between. This CDR3 is 14 amino acids long. CDR3: CASSLVPGNYEQYF. The CDR3 DNA reads TGTGCCAGCAGCTTAGTACCAGGGAACTACGAGCAGTACTTC.